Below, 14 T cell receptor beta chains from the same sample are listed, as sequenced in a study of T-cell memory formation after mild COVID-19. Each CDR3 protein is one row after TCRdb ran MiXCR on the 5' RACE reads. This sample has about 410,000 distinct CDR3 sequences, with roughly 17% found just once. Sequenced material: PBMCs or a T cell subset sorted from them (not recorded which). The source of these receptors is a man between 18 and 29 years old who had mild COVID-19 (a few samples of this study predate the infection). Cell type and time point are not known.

CDR3 in DNA: TGCGCCAGTCACACGGGGGCTAACACTGAAGCTTTCTTT. Protein: CASHTGANTEAFF. The chain has TRBV5-1 and TRBJ1-1, with D possibly TRBD1 on 6 matching bases. This CDR3 spans 13 amino acids. V lost 8 bases to trimming and J lost 2 bases, with 13 bases between them. CDR1 SGHRS and CDR2 YFSETQ come from the germline V gene.

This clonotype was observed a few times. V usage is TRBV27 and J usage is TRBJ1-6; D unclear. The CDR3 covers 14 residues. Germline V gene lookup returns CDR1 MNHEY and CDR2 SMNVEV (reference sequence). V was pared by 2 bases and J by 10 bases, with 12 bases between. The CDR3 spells CASSLRRSGSPLHF. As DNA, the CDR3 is TGTGCCAGCAGTTTACGTAGGTCTGGGTCACCCCTCCACTTT.

The CDR3 DNA reads TGTGCCAGCAGTTCCCGGGACCCGAGCTCCTACAATGAGCAGTTCTTC. It is translated as CASSSRDPSSYNEQFF. This rearrangement joins TRBV6-2 or TRBV6-3 to TRBJ2-1; D tentatively reads TRBD1 or TRBD2 (5 bases each). V dropped 4 bases and J dropped 0 bases, with 13 bases sitting between them. Looked up from germline, CDR1 is MNHEY and CDR2 is SVGEGT. CDR3 length: 16 amino acids.

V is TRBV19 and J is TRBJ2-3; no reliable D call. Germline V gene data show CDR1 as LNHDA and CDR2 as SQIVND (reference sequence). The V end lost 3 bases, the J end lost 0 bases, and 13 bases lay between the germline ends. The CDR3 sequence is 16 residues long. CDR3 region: CASSMVPTFSTDTQYF. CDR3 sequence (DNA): TGTGCCAGTAGTATGGTCCCTACCTTCAGCACAGATACGCAGTATTTT.

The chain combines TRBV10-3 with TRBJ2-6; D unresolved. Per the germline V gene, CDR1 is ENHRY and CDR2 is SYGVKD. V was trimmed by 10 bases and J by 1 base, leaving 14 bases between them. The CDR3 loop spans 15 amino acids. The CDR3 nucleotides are TGTGCCAGCAGACCACAGTTGTCTGGGGCCAACGTCCTGACTTTC. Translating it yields CASRPQLSGANVLTF.

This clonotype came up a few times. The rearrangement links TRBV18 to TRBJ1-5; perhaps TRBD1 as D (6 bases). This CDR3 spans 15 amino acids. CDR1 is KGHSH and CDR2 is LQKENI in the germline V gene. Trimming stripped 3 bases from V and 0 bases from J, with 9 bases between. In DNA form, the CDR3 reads TGTGCCAGCTCACCCCGGACAGATAGCAATCAGCCCCAGCATTTT. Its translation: CASSPRTDSNQPQHF.

The CDR3 loop reads CAWSGGAYEQYF. CDR3 sequence (DNA): TGTGCCTGGAGCGGGGGGGCCTACGAGCAGTACTTC. The V and J genes are TRBV30 and TRBJ2-5, with TRBD2 matching over 8 bases. The J call could be wrong; TRBJ2-7 is a better fit for the DNA end. The length of the CDR3 is 12 residues. Germline CDR1 reads GTSNPN; CDR2 reads SVGIG (reference sequence).

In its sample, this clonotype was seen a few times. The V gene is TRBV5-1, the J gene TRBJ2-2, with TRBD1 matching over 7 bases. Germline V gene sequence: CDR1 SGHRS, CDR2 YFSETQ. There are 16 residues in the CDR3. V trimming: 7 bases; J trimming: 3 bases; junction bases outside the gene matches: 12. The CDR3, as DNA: TGCGCCAGCTACCAGTCGGGACAGCCGTACACCGGGGAGCTGTTTTTT. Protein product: CASYQSGQPYTGELFF.

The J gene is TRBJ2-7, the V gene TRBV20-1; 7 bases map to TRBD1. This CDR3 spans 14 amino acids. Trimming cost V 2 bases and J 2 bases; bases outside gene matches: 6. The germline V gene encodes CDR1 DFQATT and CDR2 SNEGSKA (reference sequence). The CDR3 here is CSARRQGVAYEQYF. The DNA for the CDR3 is TGCAGTGCTAGAAGGCAGGGGGTGGCCTACGAGCAGTACTTC.

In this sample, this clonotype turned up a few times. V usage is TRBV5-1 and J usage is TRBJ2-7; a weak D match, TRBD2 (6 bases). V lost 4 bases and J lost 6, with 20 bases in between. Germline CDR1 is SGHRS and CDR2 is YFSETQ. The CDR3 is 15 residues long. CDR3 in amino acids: CASSRLGGMGSEQYV. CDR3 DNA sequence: TGCGCCAGCAGCCGCCTAGGAGGGATGGGTAGCGAGCAGTACGTC.

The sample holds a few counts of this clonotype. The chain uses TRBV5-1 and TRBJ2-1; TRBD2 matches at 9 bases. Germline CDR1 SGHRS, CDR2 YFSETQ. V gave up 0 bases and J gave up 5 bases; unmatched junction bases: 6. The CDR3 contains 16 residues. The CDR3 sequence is CASSLERSGGHNEQFF. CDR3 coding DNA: TGCGCCAGCAGCTTGGAGCGTAGCGGGGGCCACAATGAGCAGTTCTTC.

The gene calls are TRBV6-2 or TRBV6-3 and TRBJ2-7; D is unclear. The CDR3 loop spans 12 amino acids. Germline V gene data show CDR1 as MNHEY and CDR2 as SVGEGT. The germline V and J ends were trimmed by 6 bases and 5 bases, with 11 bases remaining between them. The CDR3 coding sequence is TGTGCCAGCAGCCACCGTTGGGACGAGCAGTACTTC. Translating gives CASSHRWDEQYF.

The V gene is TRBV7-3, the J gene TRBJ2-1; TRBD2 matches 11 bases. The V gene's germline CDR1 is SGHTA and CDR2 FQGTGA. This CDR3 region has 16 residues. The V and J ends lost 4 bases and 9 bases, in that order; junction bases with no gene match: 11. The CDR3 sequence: CASSYTLAGGAAEQFF. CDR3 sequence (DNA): TGTGCCAGCAGCTACACCCTAGCGGGGGGTGCCGCTGAGCAGTTCTTC.

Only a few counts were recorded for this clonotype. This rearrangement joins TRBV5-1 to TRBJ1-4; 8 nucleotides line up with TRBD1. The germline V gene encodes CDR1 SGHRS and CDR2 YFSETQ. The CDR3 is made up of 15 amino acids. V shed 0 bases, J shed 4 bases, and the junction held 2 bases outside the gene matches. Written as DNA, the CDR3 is TGCGCCAGCAGCTTGGGGGACAGGAGTAATGAAAAACTGTTTTTT. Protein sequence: CASSLGDRSNEKLFF. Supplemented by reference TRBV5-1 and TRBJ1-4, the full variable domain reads KAGVTQTPRYLIKTRGQQVTLSCSPISGHRSVSWYQQTPGQGLQFLFEYFSETQRNKGNFPGRFSGRQFSNSRSEMNVSTLELGDSALYLCASSLGDRSNEKLFFGSGTQLSVL.